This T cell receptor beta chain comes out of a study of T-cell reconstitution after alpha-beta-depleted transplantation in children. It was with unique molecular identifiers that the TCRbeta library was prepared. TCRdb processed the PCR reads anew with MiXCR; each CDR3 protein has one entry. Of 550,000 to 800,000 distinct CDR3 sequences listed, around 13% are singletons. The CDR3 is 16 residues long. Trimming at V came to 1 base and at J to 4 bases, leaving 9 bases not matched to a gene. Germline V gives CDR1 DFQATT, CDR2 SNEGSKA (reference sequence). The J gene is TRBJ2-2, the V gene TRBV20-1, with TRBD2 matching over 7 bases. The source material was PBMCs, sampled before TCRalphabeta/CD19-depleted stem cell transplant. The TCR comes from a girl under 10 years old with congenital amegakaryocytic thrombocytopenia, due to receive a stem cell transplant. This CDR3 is CSARGGTAGVTGELFF. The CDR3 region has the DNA TGCAGTGCTAGAGGCGGGACGGCGGGAGTCACCGGGGAGCTGTTTTTT.